This is a list of T cell receptor beta chains from one sample in a study of neurological immune-mediated disorders. Each CDR3 protein is one row after TCRdb ran MiXCR on the 5' RACE reads. This table holds 45,000 or so distinct CDR3 sequences, around 3.3% found once. Sequenced: PBMCs. The receptor set was obtained from a woman aged 50 to 65 with multiple sclerosis. The CDR3 runs from the conserved cysteine through the conserved F or W. Fields, in order: clone size, D gene, V gene, J gene, CDR3 DNA, CDR3 protein. D genes are given only for firm matches. Size tells how often a clone was seen (once, few, many) or the class of an expanded clone, and some rows leave it out.

many,TRBD1,TRBV29-1,TRBJ1-1,TGCAGCGCCGAGGGGACAGGGGTAACTGAAGCTTTCTTT,CSAEGTGVTEAFF
many,-,TRBV20-1,TRBJ2-1,TGCAGTGCTAGAGAGGGGGTGAGCTACTACAATGAGCAGTTCTTC,CSAREGVSYYNEQFF
many,TRBD1,TRBV3-1,TRBJ2-3,TGTGCCAGCAGCCAAGCGGTTGTTAAGGACAGGATCACAGATACGCAGTATTTT,CASSQAVVKDRITDTQYF
many,TRBD2,TRBV5-1,TRBJ2-5,TGCGCCAGCAGCCCTGGACTAGCGGGGGCCAAAGAGACCCAGTACTTC,CASSPGLAGAKETQYF
many,TRBD2,TRBV11-2,TRBJ2-5,TGTGCCAGCAGCCTACGGGGGGGCCTCTATCAAGAGACCCAGTACTTC,CASSLRGGLYQETQYF
many,-,TRBV5-1,TRBJ2-5,TGCGCCAGCAGCTTCTCAGGGAACTACCAAGAGACCCAGTACTTC,CASSFSGNYQETQYF
many,-,TRBV20-1,TRBJ1-5,TGCAGTGCTAGAGATTATTTAAATAGCAATCAGCCCCAGCATTTT,CSARDYLNSNQPQHF
many,-,TRBV7-9,TRBJ1-5,TGTGCCAGCAGCTTAGAGTGGGGCGGGGGCAATCAGCCCCAGCATTTT,CASSLEWGGGNQPQHF
many,-,TRBV5-1,TRBJ2-2,TGCGCCAGCACCCTCAGGGGAAACACCGGGGAGCTGTTTTTT,CASTLRGNTGELFF
-,TRBD2,TRBV5-1,TRBJ2-1,TGCGCCAGCAGTAGCGGGAGCGGCAATGAGCAGTTCTTC,CASSSGSGNEQFF
many,-,TRBV7-9,TRBJ2-2,TGTGCCAGCAGCTCAGGGCCTAGCAATACCGGGGAGCTGTTTTTT,CASSSGPSNTGELFF
many,-,TRBV7-9,TRBJ1-2,TGTGCCAGCAGCTCGGAGGGGAGACCCACCAATGGCTACACCTTC,CASSSEGRPTNGYTF
many,-,TRBV20-1,TRBJ1-1,TGCAGTGCCAGAGGTTTACTGAACACTGAAGCTTTCTTT,CSARGLLNTEAFF
many,-,TRBV7-2,TRBJ2-3,TGTGCCAGCAGCTTAAATAGTCCGCACACCGCAGATACGCAGTATTTT,CASSLNSPHTADTQYF
many,TRBD2,TRBV15,TRBJ2-4,TGTGCCACCAGCAGACCCAGCGGGGGACTAGCCAAAAACATTCAGTACTTC,CATSRPSGGLAKNIQYF
many,TRBD1,TRBV3-1,TRBJ1-6,TGTGCCAGCAGCCAAGTGGACAGGGCAGGACCCCTCCACTTT,CASSQVDRAGPLHF
many,TRBD1,TRBV20-1,TRBJ1-3,TGCAGTGCTAGGGCCCCGGACAGGGTCCCTCCTTACTCTGGAAACACCATATATTTT,CSARAPDRVPPYSGNTIYF
many,TRBD2,TRBV15,TRBJ2-5,TGTGCCACCAGCAGGAGCGGGAGTGGAGAGACCCAGTACTTC,CATSRSGSGETQYF
-,TRBD1,TRBV28,TRBJ2-6,TGTGCCAGCAGTCCCCCCTTGGGGGACAGGGGCAGTGGGGCCAAAGTCCTGACTTTC,CASSPPLGDRGSGAKVLTF
many,TRBD2,TRBV29-1,TRBJ2-3,TGCAGCGTTCCCGCGGGAGGGAGCGGAGATACGCAGTATTTT,CSVPAGGSGDTQYF
many,-,TRBV12-3/TRBV12-4,TRBJ2-5,TGTGCCAGCAGTTTCGCACAGGGCGGAGAGACCCAGTACTTC,CASSFAQGGETQYF
many,TRBD2,TRBV6-1,TRBJ2-3,TGTGCCAGCAGTGGTGTGGTAGCGGGAGATCTAGATACGCAGTATTTT,CASSGVVAGDLDTQYF
many,-,TRBV20-1,TRBJ2-7,TGCAGTGCTATCTGGGTAGCGGCCTCCTACGAGCAGTACTTC,CSAIWVAASYEQYF
-,TRBD1,TRBV28,TRBJ1-6,TGTGCCAGCACCCTACTCGCCGGGACAGGGGGTTCAACCCTCAACTTT,CASTLLAGTGGSTLNF
many,TRBD2,TRBV5-1,TRBJ2-3,TGCGCCAGCAGCTCCCCTCAGCGGGAGAGCACAGATACGCAGTATTTT,CASSSPQRESTDTQYF
many,-,TRBV20-1,TRBJ2-1,TGCAGTGCTAGGCTTCGTGGGAGATCGAATGAGCAGTTCTTC,CSARLRGRSNEQFF
many,-,TRBV3-1,TRBJ2-1,TGTGCCAGCAGCCCTCGGGGGTCCTACAATGAGCAGTTCTTC,CASSPRGSYNEQFF
many,-,TRBV10-3,TRBJ2-6,TGTGCCATCAGTGAGTTTCAGCTTCGGGGCTCTGGGGCCAACGTCCTGACTTTC,CAISEFQLRGSGANVLTF
many,TRBD2,TRBV20-1,TRBJ2-3,TGCAGTGCTGACGCTAGCGGGTTCCTCACAGATACGCAGTATTTT,CSADASGFLTDTQYF
many,-,TRBV27,TRBJ1-1,TGTGCCAGCAGGGACGGGAACACTGAAGCTTTCTTT,CASRDGNTEAFF